This TCR beta chain was identified during a study of blood T cell repertoires in COVID-19. For the study at large: Both acute and convalescent COVID-19 samples were obtained from the United States, Italy and Spain. PBMCs, B-cell-depleted T cells, or T cells provided the cDNA or gDNA that made up the material.

In the original analysis: Scientists estimated how many nucleated cells there were by amplifying reference gene primers. The table came from immunoSEQ multiplex PCR; TCRdb's copy has only in-frame clones and leaves some out. V and J calls and clone size are given by that table; D and trimming were obtained from the DNA. The profile shows 100,000 to 150,000 clones, 82% of them singletons. Per germline, CDR1 SGHRS and CDR2 YFSETQ. This CDR3 is 14 amino acids long. V lost 1 base to trimming and J lost 5 bases, with 9 bases between them. In regard to this clone: Different DNA sequences within this sample yield the same CDR3.

The sequenced material came from peripheral blood. The sequence was obtained from a woman in her seventies with acute or convalescent COVID-19. The rearrangement uses TRBV5-1 and TRBJ1-4, with no clear D. CDR3 residues: CASSLNGGNEKLFF. In nucleotides, the CDR3 is TGCGCCAGCAGCTTGAATGGCGGAAATGAAAAACTGTTTTTT.